The rows below give T cell receptor beta chains drawn from one sample of a study of CXCR3-negative and CXCR3-positive naive CD8 T cells. From the 5' RACE reads, TCRdb lists one entry per CDR3 protein and no DNA. The listing contains just over 40,000 distinct CDR3 sequences. Sequencing used naive CXCR3- CD8+ T cells from blood. The receptor source for this set is a human donor in good health. Some clones in this sample may be carry-over from other donors' samples. The CDR3 runs from the conserved cysteine through the conserved F or W.

j_gene: TRBJ2-7; v_gene: TRBV6-2/TRBV6-3; CDR3aa: CASTPTGFYEQYF
j_gene: TRBJ2-5; v_gene: TRBV29-1; CDR3aa: CSVDKLLGGQETQYF
j_gene: TRBJ2-7; v_gene: TRBV7-2; CDR3aa: CASSLAGGTASYEQYF
j_gene: TRBJ1-1; v_gene: TRBV7-9; CDR3aa: CASSPTGPNTEAFF
j_gene: TRBJ2-7; v_gene: TRBV12-3/TRBV12-4; CDR3aa: CASWTGRASSYEQYF
j_gene: TRBJ2-7; v_gene: TRBV4-3; CDR3aa: CASSQGIVRETYEQYF
j_gene: TRBJ2-3; v_gene: TRBV6-2/TRBV6-3; CDR3aa: CASSYSTSTDTQYF
j_gene: TRBJ2-1; v_gene: TRBV11-2; CDR3aa: CASSLGGIPHNEQFF
j_gene: TRBJ2-7; v_gene: TRBV29-1; CDR3aa: CSVEGGSAYEQYF
j_gene: TRBJ1-6; v_gene: TRBV4-3; CDR3aa: CASSQDRGYNSPLHF
j_gene: TRBJ2-2; v_gene: TRBV12-3/TRBV12-4; CDR3aa: CASSPGLTTGELFF
j_gene: TRBJ2-1; v_gene: TRBV11-2; CDR3aa: CASSKVGWDRGQDEQFF
j_gene: TRBJ2-1; v_gene: TRBV6-6; CDR3aa: CASRTPEDEQFF
j_gene: TRBJ1-1; v_gene: TRBV7-9; CDR3aa: CASSPAGAQMNTEAFF
j_gene: TRBJ2-5; v_gene: TRBV6-5; CDR3aa: CASSYGGDAQYF
j_gene: TRBJ2-7; v_gene: TRBV7-9; CDR3aa: CASRPGTGTAYEQYF
j_gene: TRBJ2-1; v_gene: TRBV6-2/TRBV6-3; CDR3aa: CASSYKISGGDDEQFF
j_gene: TRBJ2-7; v_gene: TRBV4-3; CDR3aa: CASSQVGLGYEQYF
j_gene: TRBJ1-4; v_gene: TRBV14; CDR3aa: CASSRVTNEKLFF
j_gene: TRBJ2-7; v_gene: TRBV13; CDR3aa: CASSAGTGAYEQYF
j_gene: TRBJ2-7; v_gene: TRBV4-1; CDR3aa: CASSQDQEQYF
j_gene: TRBJ2-7; v_gene: TRBV7-9; CDR3aa: CASSHRDSPYEQYF
j_gene: TRBJ2-7; v_gene: TRBV7-9; CDR3aa: CASGWENYYEQYF
j_gene: TRBJ2-7; v_gene: TRBV7-6; CDR3aa: CASSLAIGGTYEQYF
j_gene: TRBJ2-3; v_gene: TRBV7-2; CDR3aa: CASSTPSNWGDTQYF
j_gene: TRBJ2-1; v_gene: TRBV10-3; CDR3aa: CAISESSGYINEQFF
j_gene: TRBJ2-3; v_gene: TRBV7-3; CDR3aa: CASSPTGSTDTQYF
j_gene: TRBJ2-3; v_gene: TRBV6-2/TRBV6-3; CDR3aa: CASSYTRSTDTQYF
j_gene: TRBJ2-5; v_gene: TRBV7-9; CDR3aa: CASSRPEIMVRETQYF
j_gene: TRBJ2-3; v_gene: TRBV5-1; CDR3aa: CASSLAPTDTQYF
j_gene: TRBJ2-7; v_gene: TRBV7-9; CDR3aa: CASSRRDSVVYEQYF
j_gene: TRBJ2-7; v_gene: TRBV7-9; CDR3aa: CASRRQASYEQYF
j_gene: TRBJ2-7; v_gene: TRBV7-9; CDR3aa: CASSLFIGQGISYEQYF
j_gene: TRBJ2-5; v_gene: TRBV11-2; CDR3aa: CASSLGQGETQYF
j_gene: TRBJ2-1; v_gene: TRBV27; CDR3aa: CASSKDRDYNEQFF
j_gene: TRBJ2-7; v_gene: TRBV4-3; CDR3aa: CASSQDGAYEQYF
j_gene: TRBJ2-1; v_gene: TRBV27; CDR3aa: CASRPASGLSYNEQFF
j_gene: TRBJ2-7; v_gene: TRBV29-1; CDR3aa: CSVEDRAYEQYF
j_gene: TRBJ1-1; v_gene: TRBV6-2/TRBV6-3; CDR3aa: CASSPPAIPNTEAFF
j_gene: TRBJ1-3; v_gene: TRBV9; CDR3aa: CASSGPGRNTIYF
j_gene: TRBJ2-2; v_gene: TRBV19; CDR3aa: CASRQGTGELFF
j_gene: TRBJ2-5; v_gene: TRBV14; CDR3aa: CASSQSLAGVEETQYF
j_gene: TRBJ2-6; v_gene: TRBV6-2/TRBV6-3; CDR3aa: CASSYGSGANVLTF
j_gene: TRBJ2-4; v_gene: TRBV6-2/TRBV6-3; CDR3aa: CATPRDRKAKNIQYF